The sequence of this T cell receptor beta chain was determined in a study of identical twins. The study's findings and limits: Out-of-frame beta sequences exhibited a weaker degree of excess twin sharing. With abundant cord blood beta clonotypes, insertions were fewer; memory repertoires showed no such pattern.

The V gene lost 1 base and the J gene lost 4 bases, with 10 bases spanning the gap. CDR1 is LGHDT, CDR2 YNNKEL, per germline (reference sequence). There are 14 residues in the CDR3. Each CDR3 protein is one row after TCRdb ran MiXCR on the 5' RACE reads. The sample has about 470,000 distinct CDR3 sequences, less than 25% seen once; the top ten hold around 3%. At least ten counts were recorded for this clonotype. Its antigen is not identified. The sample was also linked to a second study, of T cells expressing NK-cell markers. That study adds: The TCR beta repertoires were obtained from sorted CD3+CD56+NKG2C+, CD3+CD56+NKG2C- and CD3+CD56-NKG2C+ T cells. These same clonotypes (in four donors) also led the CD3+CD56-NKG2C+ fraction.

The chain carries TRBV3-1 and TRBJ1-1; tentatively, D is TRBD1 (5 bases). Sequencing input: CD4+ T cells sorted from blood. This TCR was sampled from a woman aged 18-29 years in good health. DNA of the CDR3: TGTGCCAGCAGCCAAGCCGGGACCGGCACTGAAGCTTTCTTT. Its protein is CASSQAGTGTEAFF.